This T cell receptor (beta chain) was profiled in a study of beta chain features in type 1 diabetes. Study-wide results and limits: Comparison showed that naive, central memory and Treg TCRB repertoires appeared more similar among patients than among healthy donors. Moderate yet significant TCRB CDR3 shortening was seen in Type 1 diabetes patients in all four CD4+ subsets. Any PCR bias toward short templates would affect both groups alike.

Sorted populations all exceeded 95% purity. V was trimmed by 2 bases and J by 5 bases, leaving 15 bases between them. Germline lookup yields CDR1 PRHDT and CDR2 FYEKMQ (reference sequence). This CDR3 comprises 15 residues. Notes on this clone: Its antigen is undetermined.

Reverse transcribing all isolated RNA meant expressed TCRB transcripts were sequenced. Sequenced by immunoSEQ multiplex PCR; TCRdb stores in-frame clones only, minus some. The sample has about 160,000 clones; roughly 9% are singletons. The sequencing input was central memory CD4+ T cells from blood. V usage is TRBV13 and J usage is TRBJ1-1; TRBD1 might be the D (6 bases). The sequence came from a woman aged 25 to 45 with type 1 diabetes. CDR3 DNA sequence: TGTGCCAGCAGCTTAATAAGGCAGGGGAGAACTGAAGCTTTCTTT. It codes for CASSLIRQGRTEAFF.